This T cell receptor beta chain was recovered during a study of Ad26.COV2.S vaccination and SARS-CoV-2 variants (dated by TCRdb to the early 2020s). In terms of the full investigation: Vaccine-arm donors were drawn from COV1001, a multicentre, randomized, double-blind, placebo-controlled phase I-IIa trial of Ad26.COV2.S in healthy adults. Dosing of Ad26.COV2.S was intramuscular, at either 5x10^10 or 1x10^11 viral particles, delivered as one shot or as two shots spaced 56 days apart. TCRbeta repertoire sequencing was used to assess the specificity and breadth of SARS-CoV-2-reactive T cell receptors after Ad26.COV2.S vaccination. The TCR-sequenced set comprised around 30 samples: roughly 19 Ad26.COV2.S vaccine recipients, 5 placebo recipients and 8 SARS-CoV-2 convalescent individuals. Participants in the trial were split at random into five groups of five each, receiving low-dose or high-dose Ad26.COV2.S once or twice, or else placebo on both occasions. Blinding of investigators to trial group allocation was maintained during experiments and outcome assessment.

V is pared back by 5 bases and J by 7 bases, with 13 bases lying between the germline termini. CDR1 KGHDR and CDR2 SFDVKD are derived from the germline V gene. Inclusive of the bounding cysteine and phenylalanine, the CDR3 is 13 residues long. CDR3 DNA is the only sequence kept; it has 39 bases, read in frame from the first base. In light of the paper, this sample's treatment or condition label describes: some 20 received Ad26.COV2.S at low or high dose, single or two shots; a few received placebo; per-sample allocation not given. For vaccine and placebo recipients, the sequenced repertoires came from samples collected on day 63 after the first injection. Between 29 July and 7 August 2020, Cohort 1b enrolled 20 to 30 adults aged 18-55 years at one site in Boston, USA. As a vaccine, Ad26.COV2.S was a replication-incompetent adenovirus type 26 vector that expressed a prefusion-stabilized SARS-CoV-2 spike protein derived from the original Wuhan strain.

Note on this clone: Its antigen is not yet known. Qualities for individual bases were not recorded, and no much larger clone is one base off.

The immunoSEQ Assay was the method used to sequence TCRbeta CDR3 regions. After extraction, genomic DNA underwent amplification by bias-controlled multiplex PCR, followed by high-throughput sequencing. The original pipeline was this. To quantify the absolute abundance of every unique TCRbeta CDR3 region, sequences were collapsed and filtered. T cell fraction was estimated by normalization of TCRbeta template counts to usable DNA, with usable DNA being measured through amplification of reference genes present in all nucleated cells. Repertoire TCRs were annotated as SARS-CoV-2-specific by exact matching of V gene, CDR3 amino acid sequence and J gene to a known reactive TCR set. The reference SARS-CoV-2 TCR set came from MIRA and was filtered for enrichment in COVID-19-positive ImmuneCODE repertoires, removing public or cross-reactive TCRs. Using the MIRA antigens, annotated TCRs were further analysed by specific ORF or by position within an ORF. Breadth was defined as annotated unique rearrangements over total unique productive rearrangements; depth was the summed frequency of those rearrangements. TCR breadth was compared between groups using two-sided Wilcoxon rank-sum tests. Not all clones reach the TCRdb copy of this immuneACCESS table, which keeps in-frame sequences only. Checked studies attribute under half of the gap to unresolved V genes and leave the rest unexplained. V, J and clone size are those of that table, while D and trimming were read from the DNA. The sample table contains some 420,000 clones; only one count was recorded for around nine tenths of them. Roughly 4% of the sample goes to the ten largest clones.

Study-wide conclusions, independent of this receptor: Vaccine and placebo recipients had similar non-spike TCR breadth, a finding consistent with the vaccine containing only spike. Spike-specific TCR breadth was higher in Ad26.COV2.S recipients than in placebo recipients (P = 0.0014). Comparing responses between vaccine doses or regimens was not something the study was powered to do. After vaccination, substantial breadth of spike-specific CD8+ and CD4+ T cell responses was reported. It was noted by the authors that total T cell responses may have been underestimated by the TCR breadth and depth analyses.

Sample: peripheral blood, taken in a trial of Ad26.COV2.S vaccine versus placebo. The clonotype originates from a person between 18 and 59 years old who received the Ad26.COV2.S COVID-19 vaccine or a placebo. The chain employs TRBV24-1 and TRBJ1-1; TRBD1 is perhaps the D gene, given 6 matching bases. The CDR3 region reads CATSGPDSVEAFF. The bases are TGTGCCACCAGTGGGCCGGACAGCGTTGAAGCTTTCTTT.